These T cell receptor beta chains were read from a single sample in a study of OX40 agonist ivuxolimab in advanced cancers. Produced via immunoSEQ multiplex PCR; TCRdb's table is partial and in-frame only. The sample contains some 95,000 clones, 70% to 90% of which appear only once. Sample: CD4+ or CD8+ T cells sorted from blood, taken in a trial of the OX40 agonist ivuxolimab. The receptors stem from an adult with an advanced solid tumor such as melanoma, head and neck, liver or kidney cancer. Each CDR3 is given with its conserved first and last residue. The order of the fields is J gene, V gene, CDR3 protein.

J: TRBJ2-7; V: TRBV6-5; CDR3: CASSRGRGEQYF
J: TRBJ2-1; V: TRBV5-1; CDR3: CASSPPGGAYNEQFF
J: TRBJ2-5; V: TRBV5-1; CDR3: CASSPLGLAGGPGETQYF
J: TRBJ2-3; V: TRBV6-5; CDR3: CASSSRQLSTDTQYF
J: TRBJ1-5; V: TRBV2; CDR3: CASSDRWGMGQPQHF
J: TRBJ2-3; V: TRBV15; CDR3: CATSRDYPTTTDTQYF
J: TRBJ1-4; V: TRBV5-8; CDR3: CASSWTVGLANEKLFF
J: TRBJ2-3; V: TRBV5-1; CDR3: CASSAPSRGVTDTQYF
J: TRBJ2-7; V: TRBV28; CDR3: CASSFVGQSYEQYF
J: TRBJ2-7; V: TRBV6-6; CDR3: CASTTAYEQYF
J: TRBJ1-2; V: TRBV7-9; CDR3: CASNGGGYGYTF